This TCR beta chain was documented in a study of T cell repertoires in cytomegalovirus infection. Study observations and caveats: Individuals carrying CMV plus the relevant HLA were identified by cumulative frequency of public TCR beta families.

Via MiXCR, TCRdb re-called the reads, giving one row per CDR3 protein. The data contain about 300,000 distinct CDR3 sequences, around 9.1% of them singletons. This clonotype occurred many times. Its cognate antigen is unknown. Losses at the gene ends were 0 bases for V and 3 bases for J; bases not matched to a gene: 13. Germline values: CDR1 SGHNT, CDR2 YENEEA. This CDR3 is 19 amino acids long. The chain recombines TRBV11-3 with TRBJ1-4; 7 bases map to TRBD1. The TCR originated in a human donor in good health (CMV status not recorded). Some clones in this sample may be carry-over from other donors' samples. Sequenced: PBMCs. CDR3 in amino acids: CASSLESGQAPQPNEKLFF. For the CDR3, the DNA is TGTGCCAGCAGCTTAGAGTCAGGACAGGCCCCGCAACCTAATGAAAAACTGTTTTTT.